The entry below gives a single T cell receptor (beta chain) sequence along with its context. This sample is drawn from a study of blood T cell repertoires in COVID-19. This CDR3 comprises 17 residues. In germline, CDR1 is LGHNA, CDR2 YSLEER. The germline V and J ends were trimmed by 4 bases and 0 bases, with 13 bases remaining between them. TCRdb keeps only in-frame clones here, not all; method: immunoSEQ multiplex PCR. The top ten hold roughly a tenth of the sample, which has fewer than 400,000 clones, approximately 90% seen once. In terms of age and location, participants ranged from roughly 18 to 95 years and lived in fewer than 30 US areas. Participants reported their clinical history, and cohort assignment relied on those reports. Two consecutive negative NP/OP PCR tests, clearance, or resolved symptoms defined Cohort 3 recovery.

Sequenced sample: PBMCs or T cells enriched from blood (not recorded which). The chain is built from TRBV4-3 and TRBJ2-6; tentatively, D is TRBD2 (5 bases). This clonotype was sampled from a woman between 45 and 65 years old who had recovered from COVID-19. In DNA form, the CDR3 reads TGCGCCAGCAGCCGGGGAACGGGGATCTCTGGGGCCAACGTCCTGACTTTC. As protein: CASSRGTGISGANVLTF.